A selection of T cell receptor beta chains follows, all from one sample in a study of blood T cell repertoires in COVID-19. Assay: immunoSEQ multiplex PCR; the TCRdb copy retains only in-frame clones and omits some. The sample yields about 200,000 clones, 70% to 90% seen once. The specimen sequenced was PBMCs or T cells enriched from blood (not recorded which). These receptors were taken from a woman between 40 and 55 years old with acute COVID-19. CDR3s include the opening cysteine and the closing phenylalanine or tryptophan. D genes are given only for firm matches. Part of the rows lack a size; the others show once, few, many or a class for expanded clones.

cdr3_aa cdr3_nt clone_size d_call j_call v_call
CASSLGPAQGYF TGTGCCAGCAGCTTAGGGCCGGCCCAGGGGTACTTC . . TRBJ2-7 TRBV13
CASSTLAGRTGELFF TGTGCCAGCAGTACACTAGCGGGAAGGACCGGGGAGCTGTTTTTT . TRBD2 TRBJ2-2 TRBV6-2/TRBV6-3
CASSLGQGDNSPLHF TGTGCCAGCAGTTTAGGACAGGGAGATAATTCACCCCTCCACTTT once TRBD1 TRBJ1-6 TRBV6-5
CAWRGLAGIAGELFF TGTGCCTGGAGGGGTCTAGCGGGAATAGCCGGGGAGCTGTTTTTT once TRBD2 TRBJ2-2 TRBV30
CASSSPGTGHQPQHF TGTGCCAGCAGTTCACCCGGGACAGGGCATCAGCCCCAGCATTTT . TRBD1 TRBJ1-5 TRBV6-2/TRBV6-3
CSARKEAQYF TGCAGTGCTAGGAAGGAGGCCCAGTACTTC once . TRBJ2-5 TRBV20-1
CASSLVGQGAPEAFF TGTGCCAGCAGCTTAGTGGGACAGGGGGCACCTGAAGCTTTCTTT . TRBD1 TRBJ1-1 TRBV13
CASSIWGNGNQPQHF TGTGCCAGTAGTATATGGGGCAACGGCAATCAGCCCCAGCATTTT . . TRBJ1-5 TRBV19
CASRYGTANTGELFF TGTGCCAGCAGATATGGGACAGCGAACACCGGGGAGCTGTTTTTT . TRBD1 TRBJ2-2 TRBV5-4
CASSLASRGYTF TGTGCCAGCAGCTTAGCGTCTAGGGGCTACACCTTC once . TRBJ1-2 TRBV7-2
CASSTRGSGSVKNIQYF TGTGCCAGTAGTACCCGCGGTAGCGGGAGTGTCAAAAACATTCAGTACTTC . TRBD2 TRBJ2-4 TRBV19
CASSPRQDQSNQPQHF TGTGCCAGCAGCCCCCGACAGGACCAAAGCAATCAGCCCCAGCATTTT . . TRBJ1-5 TRBV7-8
CASSAYRGLMNTEAFF TGTGCCAGCAGCGCCTACAGGGGGCTTATGAACACTGAAGCTTTCTTT . TRBD1 TRBJ1-1 TRBV5-5
CASSSPGQGPRGNEKLFF TGTGCCAGCAGTTCCCCGGGACAGGGGCCCCGGGGTAATGAAAAACTGTTTTTT few TRBD1 TRBJ1-4 TRBV28
CASSWRLLNTGELFF TGTGCCAGCAGTTGGAGACTGCTGAACACCGGGGAGCTGTTTTTT few . TRBJ2-2 TRBV28
CASSLTGGLNIQYF TGTGCCAGCAGCTTGACAGGGGGCCTAAACATTCAGTACTTC . TRBD1 TRBJ2-4 TRBV7-2
CASSTSGGRSTDTQYF TGTGCCAGTTCGACTAGCGGGGGTCGTAGCACAGATACGCAGTATTTT . TRBD2 TRBJ2-3 TRBV9
CASSLNSFTGELFF TGCGCCAGCAGCTTGAACAGCTTCACCGGGGAGCTGTTTTTT . . TRBJ2-2 TRBV5-1
CASNPKGVVWQPQHF TGTGCCAGTAACCCAAAGGGGGTTGTGTGGCAGCCCCAGCATTTT . . TRBJ1-5 TRBV19
CAISESTVYGYTF TGTGCCATCAGTGAGTCGACAGTCTATGGCTACACCTTC few . TRBJ1-2 TRBV10-3
CASTEGDRGTDTQYF TGTGCCAGCACCGAGGGGGACAGGGGCACAGATACGCAGTATTTT . TRBD1 TRBJ2-3 TRBV6-5
CASSLQRATDTQYF TGTGCCAGCAGTTTACAGCGGGCCACAGATACGCAGTATTTT . . TRBJ2-3 TRBV27
CASIGTVYGYTF TGTGCCAGCATTGGGACAGTCTATGGCTACACCTTC . TRBD1 TRBJ1-2 TRBV2
CASSAGQGVISFETQYF TGCGCCAGCAGCGCCGGACAGGGAGTTATTAGTTTCGAGACCCAGTACTTC . TRBD1 TRBJ2-5 TRBV5-1
CASSSPGLGTEAFF TGCGCCAGCAGCTCACCGGGACTAGGGACTGAAGCTTTCTTT few . TRBJ1-1 TRBV5-1
CAWSVGGHGYTF TGTGCCTGGAGTGTAGGGGGTCATGGCTACACCTTC . . TRBJ1-2 TRBV30
CASSPGTSAETQYF TGTGCCAGCAGCCCCGGGACTAGCGCAGAGACCCAGTACTTC . TRBD2 TRBJ2-5 TRBV7-3
CASSEGLAEATDTQYF TGTGCCAGCAGCGAGGGACTAGCGGAAGCCACAGATACGCAGTATTTT . TRBD2 TRBJ2-3 TRBV11-3
CASSLTAGAGGEQFF TGTGCTAGCAGCCTTACAGCGGGAGCCGGCGGTGAGCAGTTCTTC few TRBD2 TRBJ2-1 TRBV7-7
CASSKGGTLNTEAFF TGTGCCAGCAGTAAAGGAGGGACTTTGAACACTGAAGCTTTCTTT . . TRBJ1-1 TRBV27
CASRLRFESVDRVITGNTIYF TGTGCAAGTCGCTTAAGATTCGAGTCGGTGGACAGGGTAATAACTGGAAACACCATATATTTT . . TRBJ1-3 TRBV12-2
CASNPGGGENTEAFF TGCGCCAGCAATCCCGGGGGAGGGGAGAACACTGAAGCTTTCTTT many . TRBJ1-1 TRBV5-1
CASSLRDYYGYTF TGTGCCAGCAGTTTACGGGATTACTATGGCTACACCTTC . . TRBJ1-2 TRBV28
CASSYGGQGQPQHF TGTGCCAGCAGTTACGGGGGACAGGGACAGCCCCAGCATTTT . TRBD1 TRBJ1-5 TRBV6-2/TRBV6-3
CASSLEGTGELEQYF TGTGCCAGCAGCTTAGAGGGGACAGGGGAGCTCGAGCAGTACTTC . TRBD1 TRBJ2-7 TRBV7-9
CATNRDSDSYEQYF TGCGCCACCAACCGGGACTCCGACTCCTACGAGCAGTACTTC . . TRBJ2-7 TRBV5-1
CASSWTGDWNSPLHF TGTGCCAGCAGTTGGACAGGCGATTGGAATTCACCCCTCCACTTT . TRBD1 TRBJ1-6 TRBV27
CASSSTRQGNTEAFF TGTGCCAGCAGTTCCACCCGACAGGGGAACACTGAAGCTTTCTTT . TRBD1 TRBJ1-1 TRBV28
CASSLTPDTGELFF TGTGCCAGCAGCTTGACACCAGACACCGGGGAGCTGTTTTTT . . TRBJ2-2 TRBV5-8
CASSEGAREGQPQHF TGTGCCAGCAGTGAAGGGGCGCGGGAGGGTCAGCCCCAGCATTTT . . TRBJ1-5 TRBV6-1
CASSVRLAGDNEQFF TGTGCCAGCAGCGTACGGCTAGCGGGGGACAATGAGCAGTTCTTC . TRBD2 TRBJ2-1 TRBV9
CATSRAQNQPQHF TGTGCCACCAGCAGAGCCCAGAATCAGCCCCAGCATTTT . . TRBJ1-5 TRBV15
CASRRTSGRADTQYF TGCGCCAGCAGGCGGACTAGCGGGAGGGCTGATACGCAGTATTTT . TRBD2 TRBJ2-3 TRBV4-3
CASGPTGPTDTQYF TGTGCCAGCGGACCGACAGGGCCCACAGATACGCAGTATTTT . TRBD1 TRBJ2-3 TRBV11-1
CASTETQMNYGYTF TGTGCCAGCACCGAGACACAAATGAACTATGGCTACACCTTC . . TRBJ1-2 TRBV6-6